Listed below are T cell receptor beta chains from one sample, sequenced in a study of blood T cell repertoires in COVID-19. Profiling relied on immunoSEQ multiplex PCR, and the TCRdb table lists in-frame clones only, not all of them. Found here are roughly 30,000 clones, approximately 84% of them singletons; the top ten hold about 9.3%. The sequenced material came from peripheral blood. The receptors shown here come from a man at least 80 years old with active COVID-19. Both conserved end residues are part of each CDR3. A D gene is named only where the DNA matches it firmly. The size entry is marked missing in some rows and otherwise reads once, few, many or a size class.

TRBV5-1	.	TRBD2	TRBJ2-3	CASSFTTSGGVDTQYF	TGCGCCAGCAGCTTCACGACTAGCGGGGGGGTAGATACGCAGTATTTT
TRBV6-1	.	TRBD1	TRBJ2-1	CASSEALGRGKVNEQFF	TGTGCCAGCAGTGAAGCGCTCGGCAGGGGGAAGGTCAATGAGCAGTTCTTC
TRBV9	.	TRBD2	TRBJ2-2	CASSVVSGGAGELFF	TGTGCCAGCAGCGTAGTGAGCGGGGGGGCCGGGGAGCTGTTTTTT
TRBV19	once	.	TRBJ2-4	CASSKVTDKAKNIQYF	TGTGCCAGTAGTAAAGTCACAGATAAAGCCAAAAACATTCAGTACTTC
TRBV18	.	.	TRBJ1-6	CASSPPMSGDNSPLHF	TGTGCCAGCTCACCACCTATGTCCGGGGATAATTCACCCCTCCACTTT
TRBV3-1/TRBV3-2	few	.	TRBJ2-2	CASRVGHPNTGELFF	TGTGCCAGCAGGGTGGGGCATCCGAACACCGGGGAGCTGTTTTTT
TRBV5-1	.	TRBD1	TRBJ1-3	CASSTGQGASSGNTIYF	TGCGCCAGCAGCACTGGACAGGGGGCGAGTTCTGGAAACACCATATATTTT
TRBV15	.	TRBD1	TRBJ1-4	CATKTGGDEKLFF	TGTGCCACGAAGACAGGGGGGGATGAAAAACTGTTTTTT
TRBV6-5	.	TRBD1	TRBJ1-2	CASSQTGGNYGYTF	TGTGCCAGCAGCCAGACAGGGGGGAACTATGGCTACACCTTC
TRBV19	few	TRBD2	TRBJ2-3	CASTSGEGTDTQYF	TGTGCCAGCACTAGCGGGGAAGGCACAGATACGCAGTATTTT
TRBV6-1	.	TRBD1	TRBJ1-3	CASSEAGFGTARNTIYF	TGTGCCAGCAGTGAAGCGGGATTCGGGACAGCACGAAACACCATATATTTT
TRBV19	.	.	TRBJ2-2	CASSKYPVGELFF	TGTGCCAGTAGCAAATACCCAGTCGGGGAGCTGTTTTTT
TRBV4-1	.	TRBD2	TRBJ2-5	CASSQAPQRGGQETQYF	TGCGCCAGCAGCCAAGCCCCCCAGCGGGGGGGCCAAGAGACCCAGTACTTC
TRBV3-1/TRBV3-2	once	.	TRBJ2-2	CASSQGGQLFF	TGTGCCAGCAGCCAAGGGGGACAACTGTTTTTT
TRBV6-5	few	TRBD1	TRBJ1-5	CASNPPTGGDQPQHF	TGTGCCAGCAACCCCCCCACAGGGGGAGATCAGCCCCAGCATTTT
TRBV14	.	TRBD1	TRBJ2-7	CASSFTPGTGPFGEQYF	TGTGCCAGCAGCTTTACCCCCGGGACAGGTCCTTTCGGCGAGCAGTACTTC
TRBV6-4	.	TRBD1	TRBJ2-1	CASSEKGQGREQFF	TGTGCCAGCAGTGAAAAGGGACAGGGAAGAGAGCAGTTCTTC
TRBV2	few	TRBD2	TRBJ2-2	CASSSRTSGTGELFF	TGTGCCAGCAGTTCCCGGACTAGCGGCACCGGGGAGCTGTTTTTT
TRBV6-1	.	TRBD1	TRBJ2-1	CASSEVFSLRDRVYNEQFF	TGTGCCAGCAGTGAAGTCTTTTCTTTACGGGACAGGGTCTACAATGAGCAGTTCTTC
TRBV4-1	.	TRBD2	TRBJ2-7	CASSHQIAGAYEQYF	TGCGCCAGCAGCCATCAAATAGCGGGGGCCTACGAGCAGTACTTC
TRBV10-3	.	TRBD2	TRBJ2-2	CAISENSGGAMAGELFF	TGTGCCATCAGTGAGAATAGCGGGGGGGCCATGGCCGGGGAGCTGTTTTTT
TRBV7-2	.	.	TRBJ2-2	CASSLWTENTGELFF	TGTGCCAGCAGCCTTTGGACAGAGAACACCGGGGAGCTGTTTTTT
TRBV6-4	.	TRBD1	TRBJ1-1	CASSDRRGSEAFF	TGTGCCAGCAGTGACCGCAGGGGGAGTGAAGCTTTCTTT
TRBV7-9	few	.	TRBJ1-1	CASSLHMNTEAFF	TGTGCCAGCAGCTTACACATGAACACTGAAGCTTTCTTT
TRBV12-3/TRBV12-4	.	.	TRBJ1-3	CAAASSGNTIYF	TGTGCGGCGGCCAGCTCTGGAAACACCATATATTTT
TRBV12-3/TRBV12-4	.	TRBD2	TRBJ2-3	CASSRTSRHTQYF	TGTGCCAGCAGCCGGACTAGCCGTCATACGCAGTATTTT
TRBV7-9	medium-sized	TRBD2	TRBJ2-7	CASSLLAGLNEQYF	TGTGCCAGCAGCTTACTAGCGGGGTTAAACGAGCAGTACTTC
TRBV2	.	.	TRBJ2-7	CASSEFGGSYEQYF	TGTGCCAGCAGTGAATTCGGCGGCTCCTACGAGCAGTACTTC
TRBV28	.	TRBD2	TRBJ2-1	CASSLLAGGSTNEQFF	TGTGCCAGCAGTCTACTAGCGGGGGGATCTACAAATGAGCAGTTCTTC
TRBV10-3	once	TRBD1	TRBJ1-2	CAISVLQGHYGYTF	TGTGCCATCAGTGTCCTACAGGGGCACTATGGCTACACCTTC
TRBV19	.	TRBD2	TRBJ2-5	CASSRGGVQETQYF	TGTGCCAGTAGCCGCGGGGGGGTCCAAGAGACCCAGTACTTC
TRBV3-1/TRBV3-2	.	TRBD1	TRBJ1-1	CASSHPDGTDIRTEAFF	TGTGCCAGCAGCCACCCAGACGGGACAGACATAAGGACTGAAGCTTTCTTT
TRBV10-3	.	TRBD1	TRBJ2-3	CAISAYSGQGGTDTQYF	TGTGCCATCAGTGCATATTCCGGACAGGGTGGCACAGATACGCAGTATTTT
TRBV19	.	.	TRBJ1-4	CASSLFATNEKLFF	TGTGCCAGTAGTCTTTTTGCAACTAATGAAAAACTGTTTTTT
TRBV10-1	.	TRBD2	TRBJ2-3	CASSDLRGGADTQYF	TGCGCCAGCAGTGACTTGCGGGGGGGCGCAGATACGCAGTATTTT
TRBV7-2	.	TRBD2	TRBJ2-1	CASTRGAYNEQFF	TGTGCCAGCACCCGGGGGGCCTACAATGAGCAGTTCTTC
TRBV9	.	.	TRBJ2-7	CASSVGVAGIYEQYF	TGTGCCAGCAGCGTAGGGGTGGCAGGGATCTACGAGCAGTACTTC
TRBV5-4	.	TRBD1	TRBJ2-7	CASSPRAGQGLYEQYF	TGTGCCAGCAGCCCCAGGGCGGGACAGGGCCTATACGAGCAGTACTTC
TRBV6-5	.	TRBD2	TRBJ2-3	CASSYGGSGGSDTQYF	TGTGCCAGCAGTTACGGCGGTAGCGGGGGGTCAGATACGCAGTATTTT
TRBV6-1	.	.	TRBJ1-2	CASSEQGTNYGYTF	TGTGCCAGCAGTGAACAGGGCACTAACTATGGCTACACCTTC
TRBV25-1	.	.	TRBJ1-2	CASRGVGYTF	TGTGCCAGCAGAGGGGTCGGCTACACCTTC
TRBV12-3/TRBV12-4	.	.	TRBJ1-1	CASSLGRAGKAFF	TGTGCCAGCAGTTTAGGCAGGGCCGGTAAAGCTTTCTTT
TRBV6-5	.	.	TRBJ1-5	CASSPDSSNQPQHF	TGTGCCAGCAGTCCGGACAGTAGCAATCAGCCCCAGCATTTT
TRBV28	large	.	TRBJ1-2	CASSSTRADRTYGYTF	TGTGCCAGCAGTTCCACTCGGGCGGACAGAACTTATGGCTACACCTTC
TRBV7-9	.	.	TRBJ1-4	CASSSRALNEKLFF	TGTGCCAGCAGCTCCAGGGCGCTTAATGAAAAACTGTTTTTT
TRBV24-1	once	.	TRBJ2-1	CATSEGDLGYNEQFF	TGTGCCACCAGTGAAGGGGATTTGGGGTACAATGAGCAGTTCTTC
TRBV4-1	once	TRBD2	TRBJ2-5	CASSQGRSGDLQETQYF	TGCGCCAGCAGCCAAGGTCGTAGCGGGGACCTTCAAGAGACCCAGTACTTC
TRBV5-3	.	.	TRBJ1-6	CARSRGTYNSPLHF	TGTGCCAGAAGCCGCGGGACCTATAATTCACCCCTCCACTTT